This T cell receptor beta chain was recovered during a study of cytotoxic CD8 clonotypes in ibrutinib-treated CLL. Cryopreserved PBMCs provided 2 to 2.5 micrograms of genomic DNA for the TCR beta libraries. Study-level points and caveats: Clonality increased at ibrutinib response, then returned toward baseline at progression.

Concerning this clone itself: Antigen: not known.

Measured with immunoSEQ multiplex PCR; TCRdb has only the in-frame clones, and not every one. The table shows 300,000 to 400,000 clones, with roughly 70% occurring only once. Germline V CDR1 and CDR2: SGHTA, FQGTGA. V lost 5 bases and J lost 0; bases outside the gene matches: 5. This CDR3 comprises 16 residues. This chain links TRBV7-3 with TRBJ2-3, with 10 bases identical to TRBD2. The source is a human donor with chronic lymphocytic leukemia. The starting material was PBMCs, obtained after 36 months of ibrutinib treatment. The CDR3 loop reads CASSPRAGGSTDTQYF. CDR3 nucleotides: TGTGCCAGCAGCCCCCGAGCGGGGGGGAGCACAGATACGCAGTATTTT.